This T cell receptor beta chain emerged from a study of shared clonotypes between healthy human individuals. Findings and caveats of the study: Rarefaction curves obtained for sorted subsets showed sequencing incomplete despite large depth.

The split of CD4+ cells yielded CD45RA+ naive and CD45RA-negative memory subsets. Trimming took 3 bases from V and 4 from J, leaving 19 bases between them. The germline V gene encodes CDR1 SNHLY and CDR2 FYNNEI. The CDR3 is made up of 16 amino acids. The method was immunoSEQ multiplex PCR; TCRdb's version includes in-frame clones alone and lacks a portion of them. Altogether some 2,400,000 clones are present, under 97% being singletons, with the ten largest covering 0.1% to 0.15%. Comment on this clone: Its antigen is as yet unknown.

Sequenced input: naive CD4+ T cells sorted from blood. As for subset: CD45RA+ positively selected. This clonotype was obtained from a man aged 18 to 35 in good health. The genes are TRBV2 and TRBJ2-7, with D maybe TRBD2 (6 bases). The CDR3 reads CASSDRPGRRTYEQYF. The CDR3 nucleotides read TGTGCCAGCAGTGATCGCCCAGGGAGGAGAACTTACGAGCAGTACTTC.